Each of the 2 T cell receptor beta chains below was sequenced from the same sample in a study of cytomegalovirus exposure and HLA in healthy donors. Primers included in the PCR were 60 Vbeta and 13 Jbeta primers. Profiled with immunoSEQ multiplex PCR; TCRdb holds only in-frame clones, not every one. The sample lists about 100,000 clones, 70% to 80% occurring once. Sequencing was done on a sample of PBMCs. These receptors were obtained from a woman in her late teens or twenties in good health and CMV-seropositive.

This clone was found once. The rearrangement joins TRBV5-4 to TRBJ2-7, with D possibly TRBD1 on 6 matching bases. The germline V gene encodes CDR1 SGHNT and CDR2 YYREEE (reference sequence). Between the trimmed V and J ends, which lost 4 bases and 4 bases, there was a span of 18 bases. The CDR3 is 15 residues long. In DNA, the CDR3 is TGTGCCAGCAGCACCGTTACAGGGAATCGGTACGAGCAGTACTTC. Encoded protein: CASSTVTGNRYEQYF.

The chain joins TRBV19 to TRBJ2-7; 10 positions agree with TRBD2. Germline CDR1 LNHDA, CDR2 SQIVND (reference sequence). The CDR3 is made up of 16 amino acids. With V trimmed by 7 bases and J by 1 base, 10 bases remained unmatched. The chain's CDR3 is CASIGVGAGGSYEQYF. CDR3 sequence (DNA): TGTGCCAGTATAGGGGTCGGAGCGGGAGGGTCCTACGAGCAGTACTTC.